The 10 T cell receptor beta chains given below trace back to one sample, sequenced in a study of T cell changes during pregnancy in multiple sclerosis. Using immunoSEQ multiplex PCR, the repertoire was profiled, and TCRdb retains in-frame clones only, with some absent. The sample carries 60,000 to 75,000 clones, under 95% recorded once. Sequencing was performed on peripheral blood, taken after pregnancy. The receptors originated from a female donor with multiple sclerosis, enrolled in a pregnancy study.

This clone appeared once. The chain carries TRBV5-1 and TRBJ2-4; D call uncertain. CDR1 and CDR2 from the germline V gene are SGHRS and YFSETQ. V lost 4 bases and J 3 bases, leaving 14 bases between the germline ends. This CDR3 is built from 15 residues. The CDR3 DNA follows: TGCGCCAGCAGCCAAGACTCCGGCGGCAAAAACATTCAGTACTTC. Translation gives CASSQDSGGKNIQYF. Filled out from reference TRBV5-1 and TRBJ2-4, the complete variable domain reads KAGVTQTPRYLIKTRGQQVTLSCSPISGHRSVSWYQQTPGQGLQFLFEYFSETQRNKGNFPGRFSGRQFSNSRSEMNVSTLELGDSALYLCASSQDSGGKNIQYFGAGTRLSVL.

The J gene is TRBJ1-4, the V gene TRBV7-2; 9 nucleotides agree with TRBD1. The germline V gene encodes CDR1 SGHTA and CDR2 FQGNSA. The CDR3 runs 15 residues. The ends lost 2 bases at V and 10 bases at J; junction bases unmatched: 8. The CDR3 DNA sequence: TGTGCCAGCAGCTTAATGGGGGACAGGGCTTTAAAACTGTTTTTT. It encodes CASSLMGDRALKLFF.

This clone was detected only once. Sequence at one end of the junction differs from germline and may be a read error. The rearrangement links TRBV30 to TRBJ1-2, with 8 bases identical to TRBD1. Germline lookup yields CDR1 GTSNPN and CDR2 SVGIG (reference sequence). CDR3 length equals 13 residues. Here the CDR3 DNA reads TGTGCCTGGAGAATAAAAGGGACAGGCGTCTCCTTCTTC. Encoded protein: CAWRIKGTGVSFF.

With regard to this clone: One end of the junction varies from germline; a read error may be responsible. V gene TRBV7-3 combines with J gene TRBJ2-2; tentative D call: TRBD1 (5 bases). CDR3 length: 15 residues. Per the germline V gene, CDR1 is SGHTA and CDR2 is FQGTGA. The CDR3 nucleotides read TGTGCCAGCAGCTCCGGACACCCGAAAACCGGGGAGCTGTTTTTT. It specifies CASSSGHPKTGELFF.

The chain has TRBV7-2 and TRBJ2-7, with TRBD2 matching over 10 bases. The junction had 4 bases not matched to a gene; V was cut back by 5 bases and J by 0 bases. Germline loops: CDR1 SGHTA, CDR2 FQGNSA. The CDR3 spans 15 residues. CDR3 sequence: CASSPGLASSYEQYF. The CDR3 DNA reads TGTGCCAGCAGCCCGGGACTAGCGAGCTCCTACGAGCAGTACTTC.

The V call is TRBV28, the J call TRBJ2-7, with TRBD2 identical over 11 bases. This CDR3 contains 17 residues. After removal of 5 bases from V and 4 bases from J, the junction contained 13 bases not matched to a gene. Germline V gives CDR1 MDHEN, CDR2 SYDVKM. CDR3 sequence: CASSPPITGLADYEQYF. The CDR3, as DNA: TGTGCCAGCAGTCCTCCTATAACGGGACTAGCGGATTACGAGCAGTACTTC.

CDR3 DNA sequence: TGTGCCAGCAGCTTAGGATACAGGGGGGGGGCCAATGAAAAACTGTTTTTT. It codes for CASSLGYRGGANEKLFF. The chain recombines TRBV7-8 with TRBJ1-4; TRBD1 matches at 8 bases. The V gene end was trimmed by 1 base and the J gene end by 5 bases; junction bases not matched to a gene: 9. The CDR3 totals 17 residues. Looked up from germline, CDR1 is SGHVS and CDR2 is FQNEAQ. The complete variable domain, with remaining parts taken from reference TRBV7-8 and TRBJ1-4, reads GAGVSQSPRYKVAKRGQDVALRCDPISGHVSLFWYQQALGQGPEFLTYFQNEAQLDKSGLPSDRFFAERPEGSVSTLKIQRTQQEDSAVYLCASSLGYRGGANEKLFFGSGTQLSVL.

The chain combines TRBV7-2 with TRBJ2-7; maybe TRBD2 (6 bases). Per the germline V gene, CDR1 is SGHTA and CDR2 is FQGNSA. This CDR3 contains 14 residues. The V end was cut by 4 bases, the J end by 2 bases, with 12 bases between. The CDR3 loop is CASSSYGSTYEQYF. CDR3 DNA: TGTGCCAGCAGCTCATACGGGAGTACCTACGAGCAGTACTTC.

The genes are TRBV6-5 and TRBJ2-6; 11 positions match TRBD2. The V gene end was trimmed by 4 bases and the J gene end by 4 bases; junction bases not matched to a gene: 3. CDR1 is MNHEY and CDR2 is SVGAGI in the germline V gene. The CDR3 loop spans 16 amino acids. DNA for the CDR3: TGTGCCAGCAGTTTAGCGGGAGGGGCCGGGGCCAACGTCCTGACTTTC. Its protein is CASSLAGGAGANVLTF.

This clone was observed a single time. The CDR3 bases are TGCGCCAGCAGGGGGGGGACCATGAACACTGAAGCTTTCTTT. This codes for CASRGGTMNTEAFF. The chain links TRBV5-1 to TRBJ1-1; maybe TRBD1 (5 bases). Germline CDR1 and CDR2: SGHRS and YFSETQ. V lost 5 bases and J lost 0, with 11 bases in between. The CDR3 spans 14 residues.